This T cell receptor (beta chain) stems from a study of shared clonotypes between healthy human individuals. V dropped 0 bases and J dropped 6 bases, with 10 bases sitting between them. This CDR3 is 14 amino acids long. The germline CDR1 and CDR2 sequences are SGDLS and YYNGEE. In the source study's methods: Filtering differed because ImmunoSEQ produced junction-only sequences that carried no quality scores. Measured with immunoSEQ multiplex PCR; TCRdb has only the in-frame clones, and not every one. That table gives V, J and clone size, and the DNA gave D and trimming. The table has over 950,000 clones, roughly 77% seen once. Within Nashville, Tennessee resided all donors, each a Caucasian adult.

This TCR was recovered from a man between 18 and 29 years old in good health. Some clones in this sample may be carry-over from other donors' samples. The chain couples TRBV9 to TRBJ2-1; maybe TRBD2 (5 bases). Material: memory CD4+ T cells from PBMCs. Subset specified: CD45RA-negative fraction. CDR3 nucleotide sequence: TGTGCCAGCAGCGTAGCTCTAGCTCCCAATGAGCAGTTCTTC. Amino acid sequence: CASSVALAPNEQFF.